This TCR beta chain was identified during a study of cytomegalovirus exposure and HLA in healthy donors. Study outcomes and limitations: In an earlier analysis, about 90% or about 30%: the productive usage of most TCR beta V segments. Association with HLA alleles at 0.05 false discovery rate was found for around 17,000 TCR beta sequences in a later analysis. Listed as cytomegalovirus-associated were 150 to 200 TCR beta chains.

Trimming stripped 4 bases from V and 5 bases from J, with 20 bases between. Per germline, CDR1 SGHDN and CDR2 FVKESK. This CDR3 is 16 amino acids long. In regard to this clone: Its antigen is still unknown.

PCR used 60 Vbeta primers and 13 Jbeta primers. Authors' analysis steps: Around 11 million shared chains were among the roughly 78 million unique TCR beta chains that a later analysis counted. Data came from immunoSEQ multiplex PCR; TCRdb stores just in-frame clones and leaves some out. V and J calls and clone size are those listed in that table; D and trimming were worked out from the DNA. The sample lists about 140,000 clones; more than 70% were seen once. The chain has TRBV14 and TRBJ1-2; a weak D match, TRBD1 (6 bases). The origin of this receptor is a man aged 35 to 55 in good health and CMV-seronegative. The sequenced material came from PBMCs. Written as DNA, the CDR3 is TGTGCCAGCAGCCCACGCTTACCGACAGGCGGGTATGGCTACACCTTC. Translated, it gives CASSPRLPTGGYGYTF.